The next 30 T cell receptor beta chains were all read from a single sample in a study of technical replicates of blood from a few donors. Libraries were prepared by immunoSEQ multiplex PCR; TCRdb keeps only in-frame clonotypes and omits some of them. Seen here are about 70,000 clones, 94% observed once, and the top ten hold about 0.35%. Sample: T cells isolated from PBMCs. The source of these receptors is a human donor in good health.

As DNA, the CDR3 is TGTGCCAGCAGCTTCACGCAGCAACAGGGTACCGGGGAGCTGTTTTTT. Translation: CASSFTQQQGTGELFF. The chain couples TRBV7-3 to TRBJ2-2; maybe TRBD1 (6 bases). V lost 3 bases and J lost 5, with 16 bases in between. This CDR3 contains 16 residues. Per the germline V gene, CDR1 is SGHTA and CDR2 is FQGTGA.

The rearrangement joins TRBV28 to TRBJ2-1; 10 bases align to TRBD2. The V segment lost 7 bases and the J segment 9 bases; nucleotides outside the gene matches: 9. Germline lookup yields CDR1 MDHEN and CDR2 SYDVKM. The CDR3 totals 14 residues. CDR3 sequence reads: CASKGPSGRFEQFF. Here the CDR3 DNA reads TGTGCCAGCAAGGGGCCTAGCGGGAGATTTGAGCAGTTCTTC.

J is TRBJ1-5 and V is TRBV19; 7 positions agree with TRBD1. V dropped 7 bases and J dropped 3; count of bases not matched to a gene: 9. The CDR3 totals 15 residues. Germline V lookup: CDR1 LNHDA, CDR2 SQIVND (reference sequence). CDR3 bases: TGTGCCAGTACCCTGGGGACAGTTGCCAATCAGCCCCAGCATTTT. Amino acids: CASTLGTVANQPQHF.

The rearrangement uses TRBV5-3 and TRBJ1-1, with unresolved D. TRBV5-3 has ORF status, its function being uncertain. This CDR3 has 14 amino acids. V lost 0 bases and J lost 1, with 7 bases in between. CDR3 sequence: CARSLVEGNTEAFF. In DNA form, the CDR3 reads TGTGCCAGAAGCTTGGTGGAGGGGAACACTGAAGCTTTCTTT.

In nucleotides, the CDR3 is TGTGCCAGCAGTCCACAGGGGATCGAACAGCCCCAGCATTTT. Residues: CASSPQGIEQPQHF. The chain combines TRBV2 with TRBJ1-5, with 7 bases lining up with TRBD1. The trim removed 5 bases at V and 7 bases at J, leaving 8 bases unmatched. This CDR3 has 14 amino acids. The V gene's germline CDR1 is SNHLY and CDR2 FYNNEI.

The CDR3 region is CASSLVGGLAKNIQYF. The CDR3 coding sequence is TGTGCCAGCAGCTTGGTCGGGGGATTAGCCAAAAACATTCAGTACTTC. The rearrangement joins TRBV7-9 to TRBJ2-4, with D maybe TRBD2 (6 bases). The CDR3 sequence is 16 residues long. V lost 3 bases, J lost 0 bases, and 12 bases lay in between. CDR1 and CDR2 from the germline V gene are SEHNR and FQNEAQ (reference sequence).

The chain has TRBV6-1 and TRBJ1-2, with D uncertain. Germline V CDR1 and CDR2: MNHNS, SASEGT. Trimming removed 6 bases from V and 4 bases from J, with 15 bases in between. The CDR3 spans 14 residues. The DNA of the CDR3 is TGTGCCAGCAGCGAACCTCAACTCCGCTATGGCTACACCTTC. Amino acid sequence: CASSEPQLRYGYTF.

The chain joins TRBV10-3 to TRBJ1-2; possibly TRBD1 for D (5 bases). The CDR3 sequence is 12 residues long. V was clipped by 8 bases and J by 3 bases, with 10 bases between them. In germline, CDR1 is ENHRY, CDR2 SYGVKD. The CDR3 bases are TGTGCCATCGCCATACAGGACTATGGCTACACCTTC. It is translated as CAIAIQDYGYTF.

The V and J genes are TRBV29-1 and TRBJ2-1; weak D call: TRBD2 (8 bases). Germline CDR1 and CDR2: SQVTM and ANQGSEA. Trimming removed 8 bases at V and 9 bases at J, with 23 bases between. The CDR3 length is 14 residues. This chain's CDR3 is CSITLGLGGGEQFF. CDR3 nucleotides: TGCAGCATCACCTTGGGACTAGGGGGCGGTGAGCAGTTCTTC.

V and J are TRBV20-1 and TRBJ1-1; D may be TRBD1 (5 bases). The germline V and J ends were trimmed by 5 bases and 6 bases, with 10 bases remaining between them. The CDR3 is 11 amino acids. Germline CDR1 is DFQATT and CDR2 is SNEGSKA (reference sequence). The CDR3 protein is CSAYAGPEAFF. In DNA form, the CDR3 reads TGCAGTGCTTATGCAGGGCCTGAAGCTTTCTTT.

This chain connects TRBV6-5 to TRBJ1-1; D ambiguous. Germline assignment: CDR1 MNHEY and CDR2 SVGAGI. Trimming shortened V by 2 bases and J by 2 bases, and 9 bases separated the two germline ends. This CDR3 comprises 14 residues. The CDR3 bases are TGTGCCAGCAGTTACATGCGGGGAAACACTGAAGCTTTCTTT. Amino acid sequence: CASSYMRGNTEAFF.

The chain couples TRBV5-8 to TRBJ1-1, with D possibly being TRBD1 (5 bases). CDR1 is SGHTS, CDR2 YDEGEE, per germline. CDR3 size: 13 residues. V was trimmed by 1 base and J by 1 base, leaving 5 bases between them. The CDR3 reads CASSLTGNTEAFF. The CDR3 DNA sequence: TGTGCCAGCAGCTTGACAGGGAACACTGAAGCTTTCTTT. Looking up the rest from reference TRBV5-8 and TRBJ1-1 gives the full variable domain: EAGVTQSPTHLIKTRGQQATLRCSPISGHTSVYWYQQALGLGLQFLLWYDEGEERNRGNFPPRFSGRQFPNYSSELNVNALELEDSALYLCASSLTGNTEAFFGQGTRLTVV.

The chain combines TRBV6-4 with TRBJ2-3, with unresolved D. The CDR3 totals 13 residues. V dropped 3 bases and J dropped 5 bases, with 9 bases sitting between them. The germline gives CDR1 MRHNA, CDR2 SNTAGT. The CDR3 coding sequence is TGTGCCAGCAGTGATATCCCGGGAGATACGCAGTATTTT. This translates into CASSDIPGDTQYF.

This clone was detected once. The chain recombines TRBV10-3 with TRBJ1-5; maybe TRBD1 (5 bases). Trimming removed 2 bases at V and 5 bases at J, with 13 bases between. Germline-derived CDR1 and CDR2 are ENHRY and SYGVKD. There are 15 residues in the CDR3. As DNA, the CDR3 is TGTGCCATCAGTGAGGATCAAGGGGTGTATCAGCCCCAGCATTTT. Encoded protein: CAISEDQGVYQPQHF.

V is TRBV6-5 and J is TRBJ1-1; TRBD1 might be the D (5 bases). Germline V CDR1 and CDR2: MNHEY, SVGAGI. Trimming took 5 bases from V and 0 from J, leaving 10 bases between them. The length of the CDR3 is 14 residues. The DNA of the CDR3 is TGTGCCAGCAGTCCAGGGTTACTGAACACTGAAGCTTTCTTT. It codes for CASSPGLLNTEAFF.

This chain connects TRBV5-1 to TRBJ2-1, with 10 positions matching TRBD1. CDR1 SGHRS and CDR2 YFSETQ come from the germline V gene. This CDR3 comprises 16 residues. Trimming cost V 4 bases and J 2 bases; bases outside gene matches: 6. The CDR3 nucleotides read TGCGCCAGCAGCGTTGGGGGACAGGGGCCCTACAATGAGCAGTTCTTC. This sequence encodes CASSVGGQGPYNEQFF.

The V call is TRBV5-4, the J call TRBJ2-7; 9 bases are shared with TRBD1. The junction had 7 bases not matched to a gene; V was cut back by 3 bases and J by 3 bases. The germline gives CDR1 SGHNT, CDR2 YYREEE (reference sequence). This CDR3 contains 15 residues. The CDR3 DNA is TGTGCCAGCAGCTCCGGGACAGGGTTAAACTACGAGCAGTACTTC. This gives the protein CASSSGTGLNYEQYF.

The CDR3 loop reads CATSRDPLSSYNEQFF. The CDR3 DNA is TGTGCCACCAGCAGAGATCCGCTCAGCTCCTACAATGAGCAGTTCTTC. The rearrangement joins TRBV15 to TRBJ2-1; D is ambiguous. V was trimmed by 0 bases and J by 0 bases, leaving 9 bases between them. In germline, CDR1 is LNHNV, CDR2 YYDKDF (reference sequence). CDR3 length equals 16 residues.

The chain couples TRBV5-4 to TRBJ2-2; TRBD1 agrees at 10 bases. The germline V gene has CDR1 SGHNT and CDR2 YYREEE (reference sequence). The CDR3 length is 15 residues. V shed 7 bases and J 6 bases; nucleotides not matched to a gene: 9. For the CDR3, the DNA is TGTGCCAGCTCCAGGACAGGGGGAATCGCCGGGGAGCTGTTTTTT. Residues: CASSRTGGIAGELFF.

This rearrangement joins TRBV27 to TRBJ2-7, with 7 bases fitting TRBD1. The V segment lost 6 bases and the J segment 2 bases; nucleotides outside the gene matches: 7. This CDR3 is 14 amino acids long. Germline V gene lookup returns CDR1 MNHEY and CDR2 SMNVEV (reference sequence). CDR3 in amino acids: CASSRDSVPYEQYF. DNA for the CDR3: TGTGCCAGCAGCCGGGACAGTGTCCCCTACGAGCAGTACTTC.

The J gene is TRBJ1-4, the V gene TRBV28; possibly TRBD1 for D (5 bases). The V end was cut by 3 bases, the J end by 7 bases, with 12 bases between. CDR3 length: 14 amino acids. The germline V gene encodes CDR1 MDHEN and CDR2 SYDVKM. CDR3 DNA: TGTGCCAGCAGTTTTTCCAGGGATCCTGAAAAACTGTTTTTT. This encodes CASSFSRDPEKLFF. The whole variable domain, filled in from reference TRBV28 and TRBJ1-4, reads DVKVTQSSRYLVKRTGEKVFLECVQDMDHENMFWYRQDPGLGLRLIYFSYDVKMKEKGDIPEGYSVSREKKERFSLILESASTNQTSMYLCASSFSRDPEKLFFGSGTQLSVL.

The J gene is TRBJ2-3, the V gene TRBV28; no definite D call. The V gene's germline CDR1 is MDHEN and CDR2 SYDVKM. The CDR3 loop spans 11 amino acids. Trimming took 6 bases from V and 5 from J, leaving 6 bases between them. Written as DNA, the CDR3 is TGTGCCAGCAGAGGCGGAGATACGCAGTATTTT. This sequence encodes CASRGGDTQYF.

The chain links TRBV4-2 to TRBJ1-1, with D uncertain. The CDR3 sequence is 16 residues long. The germline V gene has CDR1 LGHNA and CDR2 YNFKEQ. V dropped 0 bases and J dropped 1 base, with 12 bases sitting between them. The CDR3 spells CASSQDLSWRNTEAFF. As DNA, the CDR3 is TGTGCCAGCAGCCAAGATCTGTCGTGGAGGAACACTGAAGCTTTCTTT.

This clone was observed a few times. The V call is TRBV14, the J call TRBJ1-1; D is uncertain. The CDR3 is 13 amino acids. CDR1 and CDR2 (germline): SGHDN, FVKESK. Trimming cost V 4 bases and J 0 bases, with 6 bases left between them. The CDR3 DNA sequence: TGTGCCAGCAGCCTTACACTGAACACTGAAGCTTTCTTT. Protein: CASSLTLNTEAFF.

The chain combines TRBV7-9 with TRBJ1-5; 10 bases fit TRBD1. The CDR3 totals 15 residues. CDR1 and CDR2 from the germline V gene are SEHNR and FQNEAQ (reference sequence). Trimming at V came to 4 bases and at J to 7 bases, leaving 7 bases not matched to a gene. Here the CDR3 reads CASSSTGGAGQPQHF. The CDR3, as DNA: TGTGCCAGCAGCTCGACAGGGGGCGCGGGCCAGCCCCAGCATTTT.

V and J are TRBV9 and TRBJ1-2, with TRBD1 matching over 7 bases. CDR3 length: 17 amino acids. Per germline, CDR1 SGDLS and CDR2 YYNGEE. V was pared by 4 bases and J by 8 bases, with 20 bases of the junction left unmatched. The DNA for the CDR3 is TGTGCCAGCAGCCCAACGAAAGCGACAGGGAGTTTAATCGGCTACACCTTC. This sequence encodes CASSPTKATGSLIGYTF. The whole variable domain, remainder taken from reference TRBV9 and TRBJ1-2, is DSGVTQTPKHLITATGQRVTLRCSPRSGDLSVYWYQQSLDQGLQFLIQYYNGEERAKGNILERFSAQQFPDLHSELNLSSLELGDSALYFCASSPTKATGSLIGYTFGSGTRLTVV.

Worth noting for this clone: The sample carries other DNA sequences with the same CDR3. The chain employs TRBV28 and TRBJ2-7; no clear D gene. Germline values: CDR1 MDHEN, CDR2 SYDVKM. CDR3 length equals 11 residues. V was pared by 5 bases and J by 1 base, with 3 bases between. CDR3 sequence: CASSRSYEQYF. CDR3 nucleotide sequence: TGTGCCAGCAGTCGTTCCTACGAGCAGTACTTC.

The chain carries TRBV10-2 and TRBJ1-1; 10 bases fit TRBD1. From germline, CDR1 is WSHSY and CDR2 SAAADI. Losses at the gene ends were 9 bases for V and 11 bases for J; bases not matched to a gene: 6. The CDR3 runs 11 residues. CDR3 loop: CASPGTGAAFF. Here the CDR3 DNA reads TGCGCCAGTCCCGGGACAGGGGCGGCTTTCTTT.

The count of this clone is one. V usage is TRBV7-9 and J usage is TRBJ2-7; 8 bases are a match to TRBD1. CDR3 size: 16 residues. The trim removed 4 bases at V and 3 bases at J, leaving 11 bases unmatched. Germline values: CDR1 SEHNR, CDR2 FQNEAQ (reference sequence). The DNA for the CDR3 is TGTGCCAGCAGCTCCCCCCAGGGGGCACTAATCTACGAGCAGTACTTC. It translates to CASSSPQGALIYEQYF. The full variable domain, its missing parts supplied by reference TRBV7-9 and TRBJ2-7, is DTGVSQNPRHKITKRGQNVTFRCDPISEHNRLYWYRQTLGQGPEFLTYFQNEAQLEKSRLLSDRFSAERPKGSFSTLEIQRTEQGDSAMYLCASSSPQGALIYEQYFGPGTRLTVT.

The V gene is TRBV11-2, the J gene TRBJ2-7; D perhaps matches TRBD1 (6 bases). Trimming took 5 bases from V and 0 from J, leaving 11 bases between them. This CDR3 comprises 14 residues. The V gene's germline CDR1 is SGHAT and CDR2 FQNNGV. CDR3 protein: CASSETGNSYEQYF. Written as DNA, the CDR3 is TGTGCCAGCAGCGAGACAGGCAACTCCTACGAGCAGTACTTC.